The entry that follows covers one TCR beta chain sequence. Its target is unknown. TCRdb ran MiXCR on the RT-PCR reads and lists one entry per CDR3 protein. The sample consists of around 750,000 distinct CDR3 sequences, 21% of them appearing once. This specimen belongs to a study of response to subunit inactivated influenza vaccine. Study-level points and caveats: The authors put forward the suggestion that each seasonal influenza vaccination may bring in only a limited number of new T cells.

This TCR came from a man aged 45-65 years who received an inactivated influenza vaccine. The sample here was PBMCs from blood, taken around 5 days after vaccination.

The DNA of the CDR3 is TGCAGTGTTGGACAGCCAACTTCCTACGAGCAGTACTTC. Amino acids: CSVGQPTSYEQYF. The chain employs TRBV20-1 and TRBJ2-7, with D maybe TRBD1 (6 bases). The germline V and J ends were trimmed by 7 bases and 1 base, with 14 bases remaining between them. The CDR3 loop spans 13 amino acids. The germline CDR1 and CDR2 sequences are DFQATT and SNEGSKA (reference sequence).